This T cell receptor (beta chain) was observed in a study of Graves' ophthalmopathy and Graves' hyperthyroidism. Findings and limits, study-wide: A roughly 84% specificity and around 88% sensitivity were achieved by a 13-signature model that separated ophthalmopathy from stable hyperthyroidism. In predicting ophthalmopathy progression, the model reached 65% to 71% sensitivity and roughly 75% specificity. Among expanded thyroid clonotypes above 0.001 frequency, most also occurred in blood.

Enrolled hyperthyroidism patients had a new diagnosis, a duration under 2 months, and an age of 18 to 65. CDR1 and CDR2 from the germline V gene are SGDLS and YYNGEE. The CDR3 length is 16 residues. V dropped 2 bases and J dropped 5; count of bases not matched to a gene: 10. Amplified TCR beta CDR3 regions were obtained using RNA transcripts as template. The library came from an HTBI-primed first-round RT-PCR and a second-round multiplex PCR. MiXCR, run by TCRdb on the multiplex PCR reads, gives a single entry per CDR3 protein. The sample carries over a million distinct CDR3 sequences, 35% to 45% recorded once. A note on this clonotype: Its antigen remains unidentified.

Source material: peripheral blood or thyroid tissue (not recorded which). The source of this sequence is an adult man with Graves' hyperthyroidism. V gene TRBV9 combines with J gene TRBJ1-1; 9 bases are shared with TRBD1. CDR3 protein: CASSVGGDRVGTEAFF. As DNA, the CDR3 is TGTGCCAGCAGCGTTGGGGGGGACAGGGTAGGAACTGAAGCTTTCTTT.